What follows is one T cell receptor beta chain and its context. Original handling: Estimation of nucleated cell counts relied on the amplification of reference gene primers. The table came from immunoSEQ multiplex PCR; TCRdb's copy has only in-frame clones and leaves some out. V, J and clone size derive from that table, while D and trimming were established from the DNA sequence. The data hold about 56,000 clones, with roughly nine tenths observed a single time. CDR3 length: 13 amino acids. V gave up 5 bases and J gave up 1 base, with 8 bases separating them. Germline V gene lookup returns CDR1 SGHAT and CDR2 FQNNGV. The sample originates from a study of blood T cell repertoires in COVID-19.

The sequence derives from a human donor in a cohort sampled during active COVID-19. The sequencing input was peripheral blood. The rearrangement links TRBV11-2 to TRBJ1-1; D uncertain. The CDR3 DNA follows: TGTGCCAGCAGCCCCGGAGGGAACACTGAAGCTTTCTTT. This sequence encodes CASSPGGNTEAFF.